This record concerns one TCR beta chain sequence. These data belong to a study of blood T cell repertoires in COVID-19. V lost 0 bases to trimming and J lost 0 bases, with 12 bases between them. CDR1 and CDR2 (germline): SGHNT, YYREEE (reference sequence). The CDR3 sequence is 16 residues long. Measured with immunoSEQ multiplex PCR; TCRdb has only the in-frame clones, and not every one. Among around 72,000 clones listed, 70% to 85% were seen once. The chain has TRBV5-4 and TRBJ1-2; no firm D call. The sequencing input was peripheral blood. This sequence originates from an older woman with acute or convalescent COVID-19. CDR3 in DNA: TGTGCCAGCAGCTTGGGTGGGCGTTCGGCTAACTATGGCTACACCTTC. As protein: CASSLGGRSANYGYTF.